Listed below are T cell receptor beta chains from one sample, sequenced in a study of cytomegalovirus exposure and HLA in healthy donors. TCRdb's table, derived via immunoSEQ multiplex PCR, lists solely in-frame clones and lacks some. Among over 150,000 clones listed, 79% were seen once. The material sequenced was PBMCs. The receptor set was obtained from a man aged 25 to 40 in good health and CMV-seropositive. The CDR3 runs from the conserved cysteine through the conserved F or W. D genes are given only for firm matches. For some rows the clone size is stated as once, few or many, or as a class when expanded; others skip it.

TGTGCCAGTAGAAAGGCAGGGAACACTGAAGCTTTCTTT	CASRKAGNTEAFF	TRBV19	TRBJ1-1	.	.
TGCGCCAGCAGCTTGTCACGGGATACGCAGTATTTT	CASSLSRDTQYF	TRBV5-1	TRBJ2-3	.	.
TGCAGCGCCGGGGACAGAGCCCAAGAGACCCAGTACTTC	CSAGDRAQETQYF	TRBV29-1	TRBJ2-5	.	TRBD1
TGTGCCAGCAGTTTAAGGGGAGGGGGAGCTTTCTTT	CASSLRGGGAFF	TRBV28	TRBJ1-1	.	.
TGTGCCAGCAGCCCCCCTAGCGGTAGCTCCTACGAGCAGTACTTC	CASSPPSGSSYEQYF	TRBV5-4	TRBJ2-7	few	TRBD2
TGTGCCAGCAGCCCGGACAGGGGGCGCTCCCACGAGCAGTACTTC	CASSPDRGRSHEQYF	TRBV7-3	TRBJ2-7	.	TRBD1
TGTGCCTGGACCAGGGTCTTGAACACTGAAGCTTTCTTT	CAWTRVLNTEAFF	TRBV30	TRBJ1-1	.	.
TGTGCCAGCAGCTTAGCGGACAGACCCCATCAGCCCCAGCATTTT	CASSLADRPHQPQHF	TRBV7-2	TRBJ1-5	.	.
TGTGCCAGCAGCTTGATGAGTTCGGGGGGAGGTAATGAAAAACTGTTTTTT	CASSLMSSGGGNEKLFF	TRBV5-4	TRBJ1-4	.	.
TGTGCCTGGAGCGGGGTTAGGACTAATGAAAAACTGTTTTTT	CAWSGVRTNEKLFF	TRBV30	TRBJ1-4	few	.
TGTGCCAGCAGCCCCACTCACAGGGTAACGTACAATGAGCAGTTCTTC	CASSPTHRVTYNEQFF	TRBV7-3	TRBJ2-1	.	.
TGTGCCAGCAGCCCGACAGGGAACACTGAAGCTTTCTTT	CASSPTGNTEAFF	TRBV6-6	TRBJ1-1	few	.